A single T cell receptor (beta chain) is shown here with its context. The sample belongs to a study of CD8 T cells in Susac syndrome. Sequencing targeted TCR beta in T cells from blood (CD8+ and CD4+). Random hexamers were used to reverse transcribe an amount of about 0.45 to 1 ug RNA. An immunoSEQ multiplex PCR generated amplified TCR beta CDR3 products spanning 54 Vbeta and 13 Jbeta. One entry per CDR3 protein results from TCRdb running MiXCR on the immunoSEQ multiplex PCR reads. The sample records about 120,000 distinct CDR3 sequences, roughly 90% being singletons. The CDR3 is made up of 14 amino acids. CDR1 DFQATT and CDR2 SNEGSKA come from the germline V gene (reference sequence). After removal of 2 bases from V and 4 bases from J, the junction contained 7 bases not matched to a gene.

V usage is TRBV20-1 and J usage is TRBJ2-7, with 8 bases fitting TRBD2. This TCR was recovered from a human donor in good health. Sequencing was performed on CD8+ T cells from PBMCs. Here the CDR3 reads CSARKGGRSYEQYF. The CDR3 DNA reads as TGCAGTGCTAGAAAGGGCGGGAGGTCGTACGAGCAGTACTTC.